The T cell receptor (beta chain) described here comes from a study of blood T cell repertoires in COVID-19 (dated by TCRdb to the early 2020s). Study-wide context: Samples from collaborators originated in the United States, Italy and Spain and spanned both the acute and convalescent phases of COVID-19. The material from the prospective study consisted of cDNA or gDNA derived from T cells, B-cell-depleted T cells, or PBMCs. Deeply sampled blood TCRbeta repertoires from subjects exposed to, actively infected with, or recovered from COVID-19 were included in the dataset. A freely available public database, intended as a resource for researchers studying the immune response to SARS-CoV-2, is where the repertoires were released. The samples were drawn from the first 160 participants of the ongoing ImmuneRACE study and from 950 to 1,500 subjects provided by 6 global collaborators. Sample metadata almost always included a de-identified subject ID, COVID-19 status, age in years and sex. HLA class I and class II types, where available, came from metadata supplied by the sample provider rather than from assay-based typing.

The immunoSEQ Assay, a bias-controlled multiplex PCR, was used to amplify TCRbeta CDR3 regions from genomic DNA. The source study handled its data this way. Nucleated cell counts per sample were estimated from amplification of reference gene primers within the assay. To quantify the absolute abundance of each unique TCRbeta CDR3 rearrangement, sequence reads were collapsed and filtered. Productive Simpson clonality was computed per sample as the square root of Simpson's diversity index over productive rearrangements. TCRdb took over this immuneACCESS table, retaining in-frame rearrangements with V and J assigned. Such tables are incomplete; in checked studies, under half of the missing clones stem from an unresolved V gene, and the remainder is unexplained. That table furnishes V, J and clone size, whereas the DNA furnished D and trimming. The sample contains about 240,000 clones, 75% to 90% of them found a single time. The ten largest clonotypes hold 4.1% of the sample.

Participants in the prospective study were aged about 18 to 89 years, lived in 20 to 25 United States geographic areas, and enrolled through a virtual design. In the prospective study, cohorts were assigned on the basis of participant-reported clinical history obtained from a screening survey and a study questionnaire. For ImmuneRACE Cohort 3, a participant was defined as recovered based on two consecutive negative NP/OP PCR tests, clearance by a healthcare professional, or resolution of symptoms. Each participant in the prospective study had whole blood, serum and a nasopharyngeal or oropharyngeal swab collected by mobile phlebotomists. Participants in the prospective study had the option to provide additional blood draws and questionnaires over a roughly 2-month period. Before DNA extraction, blood samples from the prospective study were shipped at room temperature or frozen. The paper's findings and limits, for the study overall: How much clinical and demographic metadata was included differed by source and by participant, and the metadata was provided uncurated.

About this clone: The antigen it recognizes is unknown. Base qualities were left out, and no much larger clone turns up one base away.

V gives up 0 bases and J gives up 2 bases, and the segment between their germline ends measures 8 bases. The CDR3 sequence holds 15 residues, the cysteine and phenylalanine included. The only DNA kept is the CDR3, 45 bases in frame from the first base. The CDR1 and CDR2 encoded by the germline V gene are MNHEY and SVGEGT. Recombination linked TRBV6-2 or TRBV6-3 to TRBJ1-5; the D gene identity is not certain. The sequence was collected from a woman aged 25 to 39 who had recovered from COVID-19. The sequencing sample was made of PBMCs or T cells enriched from blood (not recorded which). CDR3 region: CASSYSSNGNQPQHF. The nucleotide sequence is TGTGCCAGCAGTTACTCTTCAAATGGCAATCAGCCCCAGCATTTT.